This T cell receptor (beta chain) derives from a study of blood T cell repertoires in COVID-19. Study overall: T cells, B-cell-depleted T cells, or PBMCs supplied cDNA or gDNA.

V was cut by 1 base and J by 2 bases, with 8 bases left in between. CDR1 SGHTA and CDR2 FQGNSA come from the germline V gene. CDR3 length equals 14 residues. TCRdb keeps only in-frame clones here, not all; method: immunoSEQ multiplex PCR. This repertoire shows approximately 300,000 clones, roughly nine tenths found once; its top ten account for around 6.6%. V gene TRBV7-2 combines with J gene TRBJ1-2, with D possibly TRBD1 on 5 matching bases. The sequencing input was peripheral blood. This TCR derives from a man aged 18 to 35 who had recovered from COVID-19. The CDR3 nucleotides are TGTGCCAGCAGCTTAGGACAGTTGAACTATGGCTACACCTTC. Translation: CASSLGQLNYGYTF.